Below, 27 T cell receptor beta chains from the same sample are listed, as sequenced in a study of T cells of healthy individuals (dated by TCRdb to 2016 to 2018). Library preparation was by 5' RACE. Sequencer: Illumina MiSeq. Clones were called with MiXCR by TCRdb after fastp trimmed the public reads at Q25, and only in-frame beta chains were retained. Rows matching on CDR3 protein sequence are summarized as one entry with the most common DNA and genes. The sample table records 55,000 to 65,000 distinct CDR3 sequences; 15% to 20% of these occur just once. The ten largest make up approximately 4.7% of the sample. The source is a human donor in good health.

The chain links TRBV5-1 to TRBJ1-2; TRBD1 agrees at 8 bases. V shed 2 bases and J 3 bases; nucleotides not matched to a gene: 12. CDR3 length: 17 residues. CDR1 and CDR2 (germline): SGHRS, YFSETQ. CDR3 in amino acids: CASSLRTGTKGDYGYTF. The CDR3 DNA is TGCGCCAGCAGCTTACGGACAGGGACGAAGGGGGACTATGGCTACACCTTC.

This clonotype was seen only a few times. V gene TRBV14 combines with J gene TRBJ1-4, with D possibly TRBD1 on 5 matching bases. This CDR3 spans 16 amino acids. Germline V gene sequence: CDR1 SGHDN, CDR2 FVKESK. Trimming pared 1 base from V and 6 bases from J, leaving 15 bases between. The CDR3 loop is CASSQVLGAGDEKLFF. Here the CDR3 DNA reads TGTGCCAGCAGCCAAGTGCTCGGGGCCGGGGATGAAAAACTGTTTTTT. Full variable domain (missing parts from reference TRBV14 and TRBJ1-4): EAGVTQFPSHSVIEKGQTVTLRCDPISGHDNLYWYRRVMGKEIKFLLHFVKESKQDESGMPNNRFLAERTGGTYSTLKVQPAELEDSGVYFCASSQVLGAGDEKLFFGSGTQLSVL.

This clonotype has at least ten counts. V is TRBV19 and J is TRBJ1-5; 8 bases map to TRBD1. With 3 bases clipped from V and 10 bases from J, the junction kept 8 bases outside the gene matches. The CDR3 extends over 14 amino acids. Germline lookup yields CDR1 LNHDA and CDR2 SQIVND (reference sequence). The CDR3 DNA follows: TGTGCCAGTAGTATGGGGACAGGACCCATTCCCCAGCATTTT. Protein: CASSMGTGPIPQHF. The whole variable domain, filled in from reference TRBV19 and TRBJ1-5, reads DGGITQSPKYLFRKEGQNVTLSCEQNLNHDAMYWYRQDPGQGLRLIYYSQIVNDFQKGDIAEGYSVSREKKESFPLTVTSAQKNPTAFYLCASSMGTGPIPQHFGDGTRLSIL.

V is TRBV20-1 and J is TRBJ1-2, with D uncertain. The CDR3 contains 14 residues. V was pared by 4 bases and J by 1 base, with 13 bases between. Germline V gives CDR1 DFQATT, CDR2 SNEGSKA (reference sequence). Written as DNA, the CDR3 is TGCAGTGCTACCCCCCCGACGGATAACTATGGCTACACCTTC. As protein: CSATPPTDNYGYTF.

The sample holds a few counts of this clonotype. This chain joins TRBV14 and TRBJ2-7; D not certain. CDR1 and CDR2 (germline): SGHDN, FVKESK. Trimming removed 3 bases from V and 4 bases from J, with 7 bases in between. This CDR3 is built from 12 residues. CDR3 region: CASSQGMYEQYF. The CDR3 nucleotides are TGTGCCAGCAGCCAGGGTATGTACGAGCAGTACTTC. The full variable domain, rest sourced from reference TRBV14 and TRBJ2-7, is EAGVTQFPSHSVIEKGQTVTLRCDPISGHDNLYWYRRVMGKEIKFLLHFVKESKQDESGMPNNRFLAERTGGTYSTLKVQPAELEDSGVYFCASSQGMYEQYFGPGTRLTVT.

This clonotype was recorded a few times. The CDR3 DNA is TGTGCCTGCGAGAGTGCTGCTGAAGCTTTCTTT. It codes for CACESAAEAFF. The chain combines TRBV6-2 or TRBV6-3 with TRBJ1-1; D gene unclear. In germline, CDR1 is MNHEY, CDR2 SVGEGT. Trimming took off 11 bases at V and 6 bases at J, with 13 bases between the two ends. The CDR3 sequence is 11 residues long.

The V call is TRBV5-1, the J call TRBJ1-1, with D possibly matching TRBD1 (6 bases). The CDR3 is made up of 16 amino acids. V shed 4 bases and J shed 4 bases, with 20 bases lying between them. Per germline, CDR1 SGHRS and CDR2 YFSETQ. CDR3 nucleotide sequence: TGCGCCAGCAGCGCGGGGACACCCGGGCCCCGCACTGAAGCTTTCTTT. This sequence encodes CASSAGTPGPRTEAFF.

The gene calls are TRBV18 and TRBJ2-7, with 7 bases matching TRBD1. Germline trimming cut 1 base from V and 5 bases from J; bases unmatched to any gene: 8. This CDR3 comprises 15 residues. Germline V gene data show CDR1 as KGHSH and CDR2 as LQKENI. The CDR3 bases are TGTGCCAGCTCACCACTTGGACAGGTTCGGAACGAGCAGTACTTC. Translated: CASSPLGQVRNEQYF.

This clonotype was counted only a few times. CDR3 DNA: TGTGCCAGCAGTCACAGGGAACAAGAGACCCAGTACTTC. This encodes CASSHREQETQYF. The rearrangement links TRBV12-3 or TRBV12-4 to TRBJ2-5; D possibly corresponds to TRBD1 (6 bases). Trimming pared 5 bases from V and 2 bases from J, leaving 9 bases between. This CDR3 has 13 amino acids.

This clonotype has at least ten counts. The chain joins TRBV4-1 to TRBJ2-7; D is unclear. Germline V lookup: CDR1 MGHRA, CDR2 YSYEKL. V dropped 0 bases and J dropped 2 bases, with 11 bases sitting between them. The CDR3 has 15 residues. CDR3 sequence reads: CASSQDRQFTYEQYF. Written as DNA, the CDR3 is TGCGCCAGCAGCCAAGACAGGCAGTTTACCTACGAGCAGTACTTC.

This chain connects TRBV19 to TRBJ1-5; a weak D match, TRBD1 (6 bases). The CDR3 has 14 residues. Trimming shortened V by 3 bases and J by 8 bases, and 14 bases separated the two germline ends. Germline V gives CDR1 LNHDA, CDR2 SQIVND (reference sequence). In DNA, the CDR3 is TGTGCCAGTAGTATGTCCCAGGGGTCGGAGCCCCAGCATTTT. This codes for CASSMSQGSEPQHF. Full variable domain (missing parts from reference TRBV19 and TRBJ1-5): DGGITQSPKYLFRKEGQNVTLSCEQNLNHDAMYWYRQDPGQGLRLIYYSQIVNDFQKGDIAEGYSVSREKKESFPLTVTSAQKNPTAFYLCASSMSQGSEPQHFGDGTRLSIL.

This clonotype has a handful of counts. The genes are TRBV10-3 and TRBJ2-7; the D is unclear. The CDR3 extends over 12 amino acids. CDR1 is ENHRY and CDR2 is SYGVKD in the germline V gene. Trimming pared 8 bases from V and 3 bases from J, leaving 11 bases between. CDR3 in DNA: TGTGCCATCGGGGTCCGACTCTACGAGCAGTACTTC. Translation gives CAIGVRLYEQYF.

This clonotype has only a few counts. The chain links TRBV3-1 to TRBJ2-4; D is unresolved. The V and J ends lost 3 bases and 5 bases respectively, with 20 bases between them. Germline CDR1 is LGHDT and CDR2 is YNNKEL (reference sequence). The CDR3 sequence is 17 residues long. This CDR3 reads CASSHRMGWGGQNIQYF. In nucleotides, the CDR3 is TGTGCCAGCAGCCATCGGATGGGCTGGGGTGGTCAAAACATTCAGTACTTC.

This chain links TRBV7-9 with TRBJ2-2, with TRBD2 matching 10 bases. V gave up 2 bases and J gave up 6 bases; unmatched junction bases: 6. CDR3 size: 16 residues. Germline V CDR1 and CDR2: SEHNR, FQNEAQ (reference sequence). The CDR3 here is CASSLSLAGVSGELFF. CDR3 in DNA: TGTGCCAGCAGCTTAAGTCTAGCGGGAGTATCCGGGGAGCTGTTTTTT.

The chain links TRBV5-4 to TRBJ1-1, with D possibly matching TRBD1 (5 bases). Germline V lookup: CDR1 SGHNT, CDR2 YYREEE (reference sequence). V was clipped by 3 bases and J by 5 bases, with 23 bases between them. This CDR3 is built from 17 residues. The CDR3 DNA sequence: TGTGCCAGCAGCTCCGGACATCCTCGGGATGGAGGGACTGAAGCTTTCTTT. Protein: CASSSGHPRDGGTEAFF.

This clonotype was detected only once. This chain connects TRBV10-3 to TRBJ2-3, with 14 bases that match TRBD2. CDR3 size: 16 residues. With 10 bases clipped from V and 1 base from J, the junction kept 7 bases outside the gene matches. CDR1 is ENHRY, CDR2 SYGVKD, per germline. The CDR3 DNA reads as TGTGCCACTGGACTAGCGGGAGGTCAGGGCACAGATACGCAGTATTTT. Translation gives CATGLAGGQGTDTQYF.

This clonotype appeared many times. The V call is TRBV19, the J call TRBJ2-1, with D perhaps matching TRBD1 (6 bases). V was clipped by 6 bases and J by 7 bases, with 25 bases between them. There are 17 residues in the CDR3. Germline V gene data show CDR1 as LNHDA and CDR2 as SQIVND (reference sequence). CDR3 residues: CASSVIRQALSRNEQFF. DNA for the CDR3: TGTGCCAGTAGCGTGATTCGACAGGCCCTCTCGAGGAATGAGCAGTTCTTC.

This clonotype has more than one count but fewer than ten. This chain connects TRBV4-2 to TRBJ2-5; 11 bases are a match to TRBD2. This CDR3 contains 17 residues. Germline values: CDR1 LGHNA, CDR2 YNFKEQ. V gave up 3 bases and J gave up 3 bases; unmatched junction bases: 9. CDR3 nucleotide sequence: TGTGCCAGCAGCCATACGGGAGGTAGCGGGAGGGAAGAGACCCAGTACTTC. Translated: CASSHTGGSGREETQYF.

CDR3 DNA: TGTGCCAGCAGGACCGGGACAGGGAGATCCTACGAGCAGTACTTC. It specifies CASRTGTGRSYEQYF. This chain connects TRBV6-6 to TRBJ2-7; 9 positions agree with TRBD1. Per the germline V gene, CDR1 is MNHNY and CDR2 is SVGAGI (reference sequence). V dropped 6 bases and J dropped 1; count of bases not matched to a gene: 7. There are 15 residues in the CDR3.

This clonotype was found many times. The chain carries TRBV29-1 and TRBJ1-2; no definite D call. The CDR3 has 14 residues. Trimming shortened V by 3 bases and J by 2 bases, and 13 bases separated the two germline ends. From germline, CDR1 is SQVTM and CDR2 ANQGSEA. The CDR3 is CSVDGQALNYGYTF. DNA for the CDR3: TGCAGCGTTGACGGGCAGGCCCTCAACTATGGCTACACCTTC.

The CDR3 DNA sequence: TGCGCCAGCAGCTCAGCAGGGGGCCGCTACGAAGAGACCCAGTACTTC. The encoded protein is CASSSAGGRYEETQYF. V gene TRBV5-1 combines with J gene TRBJ2-5, with 8 bases fitting TRBD1. Per germline, CDR1 SGHRS and CDR2 YFSETQ. This CDR3 has 16 amino acids. V shed 3 bases, J shed 3 bases, and the junction held 10 bases outside the gene matches.

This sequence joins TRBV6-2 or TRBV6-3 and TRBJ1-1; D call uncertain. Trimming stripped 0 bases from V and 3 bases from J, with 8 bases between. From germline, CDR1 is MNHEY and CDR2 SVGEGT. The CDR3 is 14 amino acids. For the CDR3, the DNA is TGTGCCAGCAGTTACTCGATCCGGGACACTGAAGCTTTCTTT. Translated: CASSYSIRDTEAFF.

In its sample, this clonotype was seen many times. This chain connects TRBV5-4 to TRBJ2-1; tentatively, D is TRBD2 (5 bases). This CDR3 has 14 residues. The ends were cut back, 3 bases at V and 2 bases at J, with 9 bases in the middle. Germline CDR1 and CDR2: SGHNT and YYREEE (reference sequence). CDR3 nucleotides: TGTGCCAGCAGCTCCTCCGGGACCTACAATGAGCAGTTCTTC. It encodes CASSSSGTYNEQFF.

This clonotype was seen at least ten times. CDR3 protein: CATSRDKGSRRETQYF. CDR3 DNA sequence: TGTGCCACCAGCAGAGATAAGGGATCTCGCCGGGAGACCCAGTACTTC. This chain links TRBV15 with TRBJ2-5; D call uncertain. Trimming stripped 0 bases from V and 5 bases from J, with 16 bases between. This CDR3 spans 16 amino acids. Germline V gives CDR1 LNHNV, CDR2 YYDKDF (reference sequence).

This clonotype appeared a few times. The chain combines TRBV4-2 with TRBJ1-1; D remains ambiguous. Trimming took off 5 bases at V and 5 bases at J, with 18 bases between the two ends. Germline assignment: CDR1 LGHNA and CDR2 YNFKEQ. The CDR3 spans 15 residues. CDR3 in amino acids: CASSSHQTVGTEAFF. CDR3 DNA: TGTGCCAGCAGCTCCCACCAGACGGTGGGGACTGAAGCTTTCTTT.

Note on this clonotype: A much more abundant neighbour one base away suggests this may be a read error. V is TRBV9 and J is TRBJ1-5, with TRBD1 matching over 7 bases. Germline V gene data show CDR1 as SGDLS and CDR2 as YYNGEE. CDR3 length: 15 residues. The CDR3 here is CDTREDRALWQPQHF. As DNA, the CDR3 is TGTGACACCCGGGAAGACAGGGCCCTTTGGCAGCCCCAGCATTTT.

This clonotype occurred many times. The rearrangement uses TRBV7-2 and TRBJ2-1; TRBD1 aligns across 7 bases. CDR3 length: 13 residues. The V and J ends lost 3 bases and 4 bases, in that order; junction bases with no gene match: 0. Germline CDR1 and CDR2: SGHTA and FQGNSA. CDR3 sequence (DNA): TGTGCCAGCAGCTTGACAGGGTACAATGAGCAGTTCTTC. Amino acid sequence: CASSLTGYNEQFF.